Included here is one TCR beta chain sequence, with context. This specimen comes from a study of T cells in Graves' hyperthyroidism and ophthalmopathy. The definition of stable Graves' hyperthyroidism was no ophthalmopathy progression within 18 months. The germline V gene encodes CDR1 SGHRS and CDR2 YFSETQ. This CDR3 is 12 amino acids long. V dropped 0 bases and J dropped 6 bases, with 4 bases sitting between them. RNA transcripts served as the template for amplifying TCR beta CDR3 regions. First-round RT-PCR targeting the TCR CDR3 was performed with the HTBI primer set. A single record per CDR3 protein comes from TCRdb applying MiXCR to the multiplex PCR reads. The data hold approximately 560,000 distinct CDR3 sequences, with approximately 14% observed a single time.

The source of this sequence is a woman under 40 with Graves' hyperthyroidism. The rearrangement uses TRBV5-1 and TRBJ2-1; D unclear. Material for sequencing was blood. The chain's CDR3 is CASSLACNEQFF. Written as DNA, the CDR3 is TGCGCCAGCAGCTTGGCCTGCAATGAGCAGTTCTTC.